This TCR beta chain was obtained from a study of cytomegalovirus exposure and HLA in healthy donors. Looking at the study overall: HLA-typed donors were the source of about 85 million unique TCRs, which an early data release held. Study observations and caveats: In most subjects, TCR beta sequences reportedly gave accurate predictions of HLA-A and HLA-B alleles. Associated with HLA alleles at 0.05 false discovery rate in a later analysis were over 15,000 TCR beta sequences.

Comment on this clone: Antigen specificity is unknown.

PCR involved 60 Vbeta and 13 Jbeta primers. The protocol was immunoSEQ multiplex PCR, while the TCRdb copy is restricted to in-frame clones and leaves out a portion. The table shows about 190,000 clones, with about 81% occurring only once. V lost 5 bases and J lost 4, with 16 bases in between. This CDR3 contains 15 residues. Germline assignment: CDR1 LNHDA and CDR2 SQIVND (reference sequence). The J gene is TRBJ2-3, the V gene TRBV19, with a tentative D call TRBD2 (6 bases). This TCR derives from a woman aged 25 to 45 in good health and CMV-seronegative. Sequenced sample: PBMCs. CDR3: CASSQRLVPADTQYF. Here the CDR3 DNA reads TGTGCCAGTAGTCAGCGACTAGTTCCAGCAGATACGCAGTATTTT.